The 28 T cell receptor beta chains in this list originate from one sample, sequenced in a study of metastatic and nonmetastatic thyroid tumors. Among the patients, none had received any treatment before thyroid surgery. With MiXCR, TCRdb called clones anew from the PCR reads. The sample has some 86,000 clones, approximately 12% seen once; the top ten hold roughly 8.2%. The sample comprised tumor tissue. These receptor sequences come from a female donor with papillary thyroid cancer or a benign thyroid nodule (not recorded which). Some clones in this sample may be carry-over from other donors' samples.

This clone appeared many times. The chain couples TRBV7-2 to TRBJ2-3, with 7 bases that match TRBD2. The CDR3 has 13 residues. The V gene's germline CDR1 is SGHTA and CDR2 FQGNSA. J gave up 0 bases and V 8 bases, and 2 bases lay outside the gene matches. The CDR3 DNA reads as TGTGCCAGCGGGACTACTAGCACAGATACGCAGTATTTT. Protein product: CASGTTSTDTQYF.

The gene calls are TRBV5-5 and TRBJ1-6, with D maybe TRBD1 (5 bases). CDR1 is SGHKS, CDR2 YYEKEE, per germline (reference sequence). The ends were cut back, 4 bases at V and 10 bases at J, with 15 bases in the middle. The CDR3 totals 14 residues. This chain's CDR3 is CASSTHGAKSPLHF. Here the CDR3 DNA reads TGTGCCAGCAGCACGCACGGGGCTAAATCACCCCTCCACTTT.

This clone has just a few counts. A read error may be the cause here, since a much bigger clone is one base away. V and J are TRBV15 and TRBJ2-2; either TRBD1 or TRBD2 may fit D (7 bases each). The germline CDR1 and CDR2 sequences are LNHNV and YYDKDF (reference sequence). The germline V and J ends were trimmed by 2 bases and 7 bases, with 20 bases remaining between them. The CDR3 runs 17 residues. CDR3: CATSRYKTGRVNGELFF. The CDR3 DNA reads as TGTGCCACCAGCAGATACAAGACAGGGAGGGTGAACGGGGAGCTGTTTTTT.

CDR3 bases: TGCGCCAGCAGCCCCCTATGTGTGCATGAGCAGTTCTTC. Translation: CASSPLCVHEQFF. J is TRBJ2-1 and V is TRBV5-1; D is unresolved. This CDR3 has 13 residues. Germline V gene sequence: CDR1 SGHRS, CDR2 YFSETQ. V dropped 4 bases and J dropped 8 bases, with 13 bases sitting between them.

There are many counts of this clone. The V gene is TRBV5-1, the J gene TRBJ1-1; the match to TRBD1 covers 8 bases. The germline V gene has CDR1 SGHRS and CDR2 YFSETQ. The CDR3 length is 14 residues. V lost 4 bases to trimming and J lost 0 bases; unmatched junction nucleotides: 2. The CDR3 is CASSRTGLNTEAFF. The CDR3 nucleotides read TGCGCCAGCAGCCGGACAGGGCTGAACACTGAAGCTTTCTTT.

As to this clone: The same CDR3 is also encoded by other DNA sequences in this sample. This chain connects TRBV11-2 to TRBJ2-2; TRBD2 might be the D (5 bases). The CDR3 contains 14 residues. The germline CDR1 and CDR2 sequences are SGHAT and FQNNGV. The ends were cut back, 8 bases at V and 4 bases at J, with 14 bases in the middle. In DNA, the CDR3 is TGTGCCAGCCGAGGCGAGGGAAGCACCGGGGAGCTGTTTTTT. It encodes CASRGEGSTGELFF.

This clone was detected ten times or more. The rearrangement joins TRBV27 to TRBJ2-7; 8 bases align to TRBD2. The trim removed 6 bases at V and 3 bases at J, leaving 16 bases unmatched. The germline V gene has CDR1 MNHEY and CDR2 SMNVEV (reference sequence). The CDR3 consists of 17 residues. CDR3 coding DNA: TGTGCCAGCAGCAAAACCGGCCGCGGGAGGCCTGTCTACGAGCAGTACTTC. Amino acids: CASSKTGRGRPVYEQYF.

This clone was found many times. The V gene is TRBV7-9, the J gene TRBJ1-5; D perhaps matches TRBD1 (6 bases). This CDR3 has 12 residues. Germline CDR1 reads SEHNR; CDR2 reads FQNEAQ (reference sequence). V was cut by 5 bases and J by 7 bases, with 9 bases left in between. The CDR3 nucleotides read TGTGCCAGCAGCGCGGACAGCCAGCCCCAGCATTTT. Translating gives CASSADSQPQHF.

This clone was seen at least ten times. The chain joins TRBV29-1 to TRBJ1-2; TRBD1 matches at 7 bases. The junction had 1 base not matched to a gene; V was cut back by 5 bases and J by 7 bases. This CDR3 comprises 10 residues. Germline V lookup: CDR1 SQVTM, CDR2 ANQGSEA. As DNA, the CDR3 is TGCAGCGTTCGACAGGGTGGCTACACCTTC. As protein: CSVRQGGYTF.

Comments on this clone: A much larger clone is a single base away; this may be a read error. This CDR3 is also generated by other DNA sequences in the sample. This rearrangement joins TRBV18 to TRBJ2-7; 8 bases are shared with TRBD1. Germline loops: CDR1 KGHSH, CDR2 LQKENI. CDR3 length: 15 residues. V trimming: 2 bases; J trimming: 0 bases; junction bases outside the gene matches: 3. The CDR3 loop is CASSPGTGVSYEQYF. For the CDR3, the DNA is TGTGCCAGCTCACCAGGGACAGGTGTCTCCTACGAGCAGTACTTC. Based on the CDR3 plus reference TRBV18 and TRBJ2-7, the full variable domain is NAGVMQNPRHLVRRRGQEARLRCSPMKGHSHVYWYRQLPEEGLKFMVYLQKENIIDESGMPKERFSAEFPKEGPSILRIQQVVRGDSAAYFCASSPGTGVSYEQYFGPGTRLTVT.

This clone was detected a few times. This could be a read error, since a much larger clone is one nucleotide away. The chain couples TRBV28 to TRBJ2-5; unclear D gene. Looked up from germline, CDR1 is MDHEN and CDR2 is SYDVKM. The CDR3 contains 14 residues. DNA of the CDR3: TGTGCCAGCAGCCCCCCGACAAGCACAGAGACCGAGTACTTC. Translating gives CASSPPTSTETEYF.

This clone has just one count. A single base separates this from a much larger clone, so it may be a read error. The rearrangement links TRBV7-6 to TRBJ2-1; unclear D gene. The length of the CDR3 is 14 residues. Germline V CDR1 and CDR2: SGHVS, FNYEAQ. Trimming removed 5 bases at V and 0 bases at J, with 8 bases between. The CDR3 DNA is TGTGCCAGCAGCCCGTACAGCTCCTACAATGAGCAGTTCTTC. This translates into CASSPYSSYNEQFF.

As regards this clone: A much more abundant neighbour one base away suggests this may be a read error. The chain joins TRBV9 to TRBJ1-6, with D possibly TRBD1 on 6 matching bases. From germline, CDR1 is SGDLS and CDR2 YYNGEE. This CDR3 is 13 amino acids long. The DNA for the CDR3 is TGTGCCAGCAGCGTAGAGGGGGGCTCACCCCTCCAATTT. Translated, it gives CASSVEGGSPLQF. Looking up the rest from reference TRBV9 and TRBJ1-6 gives the full variable domain: DSGVTQTPKHLITATGQRVTLRCSPRSGDLSVYWYQQSLDQGLQFLIQYYNGEERAKGNILERFSAQQFPDLHSELNLSSLELGDSALYFCASSVEGGSPLQFGNGTRLTVT.

This clone was counted only a few times. This may come from a read error, since a much larger clone is one base off. J is TRBJ1-5 and V is TRBV6-2 or TRBV6-3, with TRBD1 as a possible D gene (5 bases). The CDR3 consists of 16 residues. Germline V gene sequence: CDR1 MNHEY, CDR2 SVGEGT. Trimming removed 2 bases from V and 2 bases from J, with 13 bases in between. The CDR3, as DNA: TGTGCCAGCAGTTACGACATGGGGCGAGGCAATCAGCCCCAGCATTTT. It specifies CASSYDMGRGNQPQHF.

On this clone itself: A much larger clone differs from this one at a single base, so this may be a read error. The V call is TRBV28, the J call TRBJ2-4; TRBD1 is a possible D gene (5 bases). V was pared by 6 bases and J by 4 bases, with 16 bases between. The CDR3 spans 15 residues. CDR1 and CDR2 from the germline V gene are MDHEN and SYDVKM. The CDR3 loop reads CASSRLWGSKNIQYF. In nucleotides, the CDR3 is TGTGCCAGCAGCCGGTTATGGGGCTCGAAAAACATTCAGTACTTC.

This clone was detected a few times. Mismatch with germline at one junction end may stem from a read error. V and J are TRBV19 and TRBJ2-7; weak D call: TRBD1 (6 bases). This CDR3 is built from 14 residues. The V gene's germline CDR1 is LNHDA and CDR2 SQIVND (reference sequence). As DNA, the CDR3 is TGTGCCAGCTCCCGACAGGTAAGAGACTACGACCAGTACTTC. Translating it yields CASSRQVRDYDQYF.

This clone was detected ten times or more. This rearrangement joins TRBV20-1 to TRBJ1-5, with D maybe TRBD1 (6 bases). This CDR3 contains 15 residues. The V and J ends lost 3 bases and 1 base respectively, with 13 bases between them. Germline CDR1 is DFQATT and CDR2 is SNEGSKA (reference sequence). The CDR3 DNA is TGCAGTGCTAGCCCCCGGGACACCAGCAATCAGCCCCAGCATTTT. This translates into CSASPRDTSNQPQHF.

With respect to this clone: It may be a read error: a sequence one base away is much more abundant. The chain is built from TRBV3-1 and TRBJ2-7; D not resolved. CDR1 and CDR2 from the germline V gene are LGHDT and YNNKEL (reference sequence). The CDR3 spans 14 residues. V gave up 1 base and J gave up 4 bases, with 11 bases separating them. CDR3 DNA sequence: TGTGCCAGCAGCCAAGCCAGTGCCTCATACGAGCAGTACTTC. It encodes CASSQASASYEQYF.

This clone appeared many times. The chain joins TRBV10-3 to TRBJ2-7, with 7 bases lining up with TRBD2. V shed 4 bases and J 2 bases; nucleotides not matched to a gene: 8. Germline V gene data show CDR1 as ENHRY and CDR2 as SYGVKD. The CDR3 length is 15 residues. CDR3 in DNA: TGTGCCATCAGTGCGGCTAGCGGTCCGGCCTACGAGCAGTACTTC. It codes for CAISAASGPAYEQYF.

This clone was picked up a small number of times. A read error is possible here, since a much larger clone lies one base away. CDR3 DNA sequence: TGTGCCAGCAGTCGCCACTTAGGAGTCAATGAGCAGTTCTTC. Amino acids: CASSRHLGVNEQFF. V is TRBV6-6 and J is TRBJ2-1; D gene ambiguous. V was pared by 5 bases and J by 6 bases, with 14 bases between. The CDR3 extends over 14 amino acids. CDR1 MNHNY and CDR2 SVGAGI come from the germline V gene (reference sequence).

This clone was found many times. The genes are TRBV24-1 and TRBJ1-4, with D unresolved. Germline V gene lookup returns CDR1 KGHDR and CDR2 SFDVKD. Trimming stripped 1 base from V and 7 bases from J, with 3 bases between. The CDR3 runs to 12 residues. The CDR3 loop reads CATSDLSEKLFF. DNA for the CDR3: TGTGCCACCAGTGATTTAAGTGAAAAACTGTTTTTT.

A remark on this clone: Since a much larger clone is just one base distant, this may be a read error. The same CDR3 arises from other DNA sequences in this sample as well. The V call is TRBV2, the J call TRBJ2-5; D might be TRBD1 or TRBD2, each matching 5 bases. CDR1 and CDR2 (germline): SNHLY, FYNNEI. The V end lost 6 bases, the J end lost 5 bases, and 19 bases lay between the germline ends. The CDR3 loop spans 15 amino acids. The CDR3 spells CASSRGTSYGETQYF. The CDR3 region has the DNA TGTGCCAGCAGCAGAGGGACCAGCTACGGCGAGACCCAGTACTTC.

At least ten counts were recorded for this clone. The V call is TRBV2, the J call TRBJ1-5; D is unclear. Germline V lookup: CDR1 SNHLY, CDR2 FYNNEI. The V end was cut by 3 bases, the J end by 4 bases, with 10 bases between. The CDR3 loop spans 14 amino acids. CDR3 in amino acids: CASSDPGNNQPQHF. DNA of the CDR3: TGTGCCAGCAGTGACCCAGGAAATAATCAGCCCCAGCATTTT. The whole variable domain, remainder taken from reference TRBV2 and TRBJ1-5, is EPEVTQTPSHQVTQMGQEVILRCVPISNHLYFYWYRQILGQKVEFLVSFYNNEISEKSEIFDDQFSVERPDGSNFTLKIRSTKLEDSAMYFCASSDPGNNQPQHFGDGTRLSIL.

The sample holds many counts of this clone. The chain links TRBV4-1 to TRBJ2-3, with 7 bases aligning to TRBD2. Germline V CDR1 and CDR2: MGHRA, YSYEKL. With 4 bases clipped from V and 1 base from J, the junction kept 5 bases outside the gene matches. This CDR3 spans 15 amino acids. CDR3 DNA sequence: TGCGCCAGCAGCCTGGGAGGGTCGGGCACAGATACGCAGTATTTT. This gives the protein CASSLGGSGTDTQYF.

In this sample, this clone turned up many times. The rearrangement links TRBV20-1 to TRBJ1-6, with D maybe TRBD1 (6 bases). CDR1 is DFQATT, CDR2 SNEGSKA, per germline (reference sequence). V lost 5 bases, J lost 8 bases, and 13 bases lay in between. The CDR3 has 13 residues. CDR3 DNA sequence: TGCAGTGCTTTACAGGGAGTACATTCACCCCTCCACTTT. Translated: CSALQGVHSPLHF.

This clone has only a few counts. A much bigger clone sits one base away, suggesting this may be a read error. Other DNA sequences in this specimen translate into the identical CDR3. CDR3 residues: CASSSLDRFVYGYTF. CDR3 DNA sequence: TGTGCCAGCTCCAGTTTGGACAGATTTGTATATGGCTACACCTTC. V is TRBV12-3 or TRBV12-4 and J is TRBJ1-2; D is perhaps TRBD1 (6 bases). Trimming pared 8 bases from V and 5 bases from J, leaving 21 bases between. CDR3 length: 15 amino acids.

In regard to this clone: This could be a read error, since a much larger clone is one nucleotide away. Within the sample, other DNA sequences also encode this same CDR3. The rearrangement uses TRBV24-1 and TRBJ2-5, with D unresolved. CDR3 length: 12 residues. Germline V gene data show CDR1 as KGHDR and CDR2 as SFDVKD. CDR3: CATSDLKETQYF. The CDR3 DNA reads TGCGCCACCAGTGATTTGAAAGAGACCCAGTACTTC.

With respect to this clone: A much larger clone lies one base from this, so it may be a read error. Different DNA sequences within this sample yield the same CDR3. The CDR3: CASRLAGSTDTQYF. The DNA of the CDR3 is TGTGCCAGCAGACTAGCGGGGAGCACAGATACGCAGTATTTT. This sequence joins TRBV27 and TRBJ2-3; the match to TRBD2 covers 10 bases. Losses at the gene ends were 6 bases for V and 0 bases for J; bases not matched to a gene: 0. There are 14 residues in the CDR3. CDR1 is MNHEY and CDR2 is SMNVEV in the germline V gene (reference sequence).